This TCR beta chain stems from a study of long-term antiretroviral therapy in people with HIV. V shed 5 bases and J 2 bases; nucleotides not matched to a gene: 6. The CDR3 is 14 residues long. Germline loops: CDR1 SGHDT, CDR2 YYEEEE. An immunoSEQ assay, version v3.0, was performed at survey level. Profiled with immunoSEQ multiplex PCR; TCRdb holds only in-frame clones, not every one. The table has some 33,000 clones, 97% seen once. The source was unsorted PBMCs, collected 7.6 years after starting antiretroviral therapy. The chain employs TRBV5-6 and TRBJ1-2, with 7 positions matching TRBD1. This clonotype was sampled from a man aged 25-45 years with HIV. The CDR3 reads CASSSPGQNYGYTF. CDR3 nucleotide sequence: TGTGCCAGCAGTTCCCCGGGACAGAACTATGGCTACACCTTC.